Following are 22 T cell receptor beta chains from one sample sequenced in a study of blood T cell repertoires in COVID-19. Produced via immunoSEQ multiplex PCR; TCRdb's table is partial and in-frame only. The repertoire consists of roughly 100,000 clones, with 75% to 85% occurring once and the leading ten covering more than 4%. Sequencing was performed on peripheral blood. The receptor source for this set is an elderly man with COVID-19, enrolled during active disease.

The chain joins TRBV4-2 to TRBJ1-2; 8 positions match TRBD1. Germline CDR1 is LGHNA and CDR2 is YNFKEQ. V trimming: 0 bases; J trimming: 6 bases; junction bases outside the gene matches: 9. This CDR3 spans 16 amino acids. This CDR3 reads CASSQEPMDRVDGYTF. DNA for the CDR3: TGTGCCAGCAGCCAAGAGCCCATGGACAGGGTGGATGGCTACACCTTC.

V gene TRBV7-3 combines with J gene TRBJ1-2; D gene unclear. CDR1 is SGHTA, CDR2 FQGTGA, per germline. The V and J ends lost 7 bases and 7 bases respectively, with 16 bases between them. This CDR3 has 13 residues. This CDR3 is CASTRGGPPGYTF. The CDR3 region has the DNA TGTGCCAGCACCCGGGGAGGCCCCCCTGGCTACACCTTC.

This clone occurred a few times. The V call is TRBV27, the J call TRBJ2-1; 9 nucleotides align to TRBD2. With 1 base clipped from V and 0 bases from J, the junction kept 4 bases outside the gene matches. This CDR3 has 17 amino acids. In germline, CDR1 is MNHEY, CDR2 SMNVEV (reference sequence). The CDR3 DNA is TGTGCCAGCAGTTTATTGTTTAGCGGGGGCTCCTACAATGAGCAGTTCTTC. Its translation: CASSLLFSGGSYNEQFF.

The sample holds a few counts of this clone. CDR3 sequence: CASSVHRGEDEKLFF. Written as DNA, the CDR3 is TGTGCCAGTAGTGTCCACAGGGGAGAGGATGAAAAACTGTTTTTT. This sequence joins TRBV19 and TRBJ1-4; 7 bases fit TRBD1. Germline CDR1 is LNHDA and CDR2 is SQIVND (reference sequence). This CDR3 is built from 15 residues. V lost 5 bases, J lost 6 bases, and 9 bases stayed unmatched.

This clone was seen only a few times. In nucleotides, the CDR3 is TGTGCCAGCAGCTTGGCGACAGGCGAGCAGTTCTTC. Translated, it gives CASSLATGEQFF. The chain has TRBV5-6 and TRBJ2-1, with D possibly being TRBD1 (6 bases). The V end lost 0 bases, the J end lost 10 bases, and 8 bases lay between the germline ends. This CDR3 is built from 12 residues. Per germline, CDR1 SGHDT and CDR2 YYEEEE.

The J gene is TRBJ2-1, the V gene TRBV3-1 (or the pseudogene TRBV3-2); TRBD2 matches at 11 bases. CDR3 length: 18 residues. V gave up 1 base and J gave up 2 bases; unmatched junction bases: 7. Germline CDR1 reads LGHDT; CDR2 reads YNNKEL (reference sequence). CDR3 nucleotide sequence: TGTGCCAGCAGCCAAGTCGCAGGGACTAGCGGAGCCTACAATGAGCAGTTCTTC. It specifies CASSQVAGTSGAYNEQFF.

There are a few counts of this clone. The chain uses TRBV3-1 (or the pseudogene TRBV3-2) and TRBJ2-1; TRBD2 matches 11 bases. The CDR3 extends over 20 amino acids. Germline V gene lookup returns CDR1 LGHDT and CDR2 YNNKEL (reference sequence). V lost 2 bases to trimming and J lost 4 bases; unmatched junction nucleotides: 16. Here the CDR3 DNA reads TGTGCCAGCAGCCAACCCGGGGGCGGGATAACTAGCGGGGGTTACAATGAGCAGTTCTTC. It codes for CASSQPGGGITSGGYNEQFF.

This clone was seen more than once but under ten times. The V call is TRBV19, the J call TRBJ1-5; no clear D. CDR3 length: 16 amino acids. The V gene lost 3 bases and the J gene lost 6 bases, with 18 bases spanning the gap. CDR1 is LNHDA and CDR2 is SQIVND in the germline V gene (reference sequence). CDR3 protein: CASSIRVYRGPQPQHF. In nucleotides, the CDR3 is TGTGCCAGTAGTATCCGGGTCTATCGAGGGCCTCAGCCCCAGCATTTT.

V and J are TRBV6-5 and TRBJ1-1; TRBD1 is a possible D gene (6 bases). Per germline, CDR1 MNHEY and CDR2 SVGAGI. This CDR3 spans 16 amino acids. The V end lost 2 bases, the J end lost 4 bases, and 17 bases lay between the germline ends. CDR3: CASSYADSHESTEAFF. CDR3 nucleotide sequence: TGTGCCAGCAGTTACGCGGACAGTCATGAAAGCACTGAAGCTTTCTTT.

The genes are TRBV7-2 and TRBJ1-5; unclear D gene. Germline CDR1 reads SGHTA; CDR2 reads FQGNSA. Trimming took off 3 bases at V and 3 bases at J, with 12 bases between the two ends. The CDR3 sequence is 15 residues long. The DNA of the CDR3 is TGTGCCAGCAGCTTTGAGGGTCGTGACAATCAGCCCCAGCATTTT. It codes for CASSFEGRDNQPQHF.

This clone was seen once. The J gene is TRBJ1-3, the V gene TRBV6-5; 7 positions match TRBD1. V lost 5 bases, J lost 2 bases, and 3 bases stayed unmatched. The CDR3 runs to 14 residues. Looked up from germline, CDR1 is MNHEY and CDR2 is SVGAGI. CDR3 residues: CASSTQGAGNTIYF. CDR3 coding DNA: TGTGCCAGCAGTACCCAGGGGGCTGGAAACACCATATATTTT.

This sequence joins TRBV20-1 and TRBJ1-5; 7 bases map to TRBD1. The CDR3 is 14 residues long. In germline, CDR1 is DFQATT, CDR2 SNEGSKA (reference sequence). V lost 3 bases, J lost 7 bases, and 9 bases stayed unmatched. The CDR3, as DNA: TGCAGTGCTAGTGGAGACAGGGACGACCAGCCCCAGCATTTT. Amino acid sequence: CSASGDRDDQPQHF.

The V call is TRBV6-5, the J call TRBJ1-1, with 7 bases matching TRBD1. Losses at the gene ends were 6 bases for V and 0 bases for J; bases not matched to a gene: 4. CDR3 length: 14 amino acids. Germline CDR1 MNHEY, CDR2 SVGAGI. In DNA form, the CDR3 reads TGTGCCAGCAGCAGGGGGGCTGTGAACACTGAAGCTTTCTTT. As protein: CASSRGAVNTEAFF.

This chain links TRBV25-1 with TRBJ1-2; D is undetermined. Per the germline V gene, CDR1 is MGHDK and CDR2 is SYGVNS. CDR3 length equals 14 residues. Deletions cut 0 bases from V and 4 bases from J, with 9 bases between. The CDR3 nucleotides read TGTGCCAGCAGTGAATATGCGGGGTCCTATGGCTACACCTTC. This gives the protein CASSEYAGSYGYTF.

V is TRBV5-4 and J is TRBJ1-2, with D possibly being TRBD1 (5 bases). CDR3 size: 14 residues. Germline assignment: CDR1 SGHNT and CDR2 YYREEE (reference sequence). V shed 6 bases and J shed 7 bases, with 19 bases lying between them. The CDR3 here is CASTSYGAVGGYTF. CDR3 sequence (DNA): TGTGCCAGCACCTCCTATGGGGCAGTAGGTGGCTACACCTTC.

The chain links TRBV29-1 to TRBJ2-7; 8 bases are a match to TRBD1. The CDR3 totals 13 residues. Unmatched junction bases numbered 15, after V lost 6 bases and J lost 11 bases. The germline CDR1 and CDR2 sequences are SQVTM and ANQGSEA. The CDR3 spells CSVSNIGQGVKYF. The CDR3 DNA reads TGCAGCGTCTCGAATATCGGACAGGGAGTAAAGTACTTC.

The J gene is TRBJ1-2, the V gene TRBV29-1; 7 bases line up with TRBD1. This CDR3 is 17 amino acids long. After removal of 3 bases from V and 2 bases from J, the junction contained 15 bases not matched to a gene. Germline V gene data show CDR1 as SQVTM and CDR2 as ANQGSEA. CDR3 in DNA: TGCAGCGTTGAGAAGTCTTACACCGGGACAGAAAACTATGGCTACACCTTC. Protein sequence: CSVEKSYTGTENYGYTF.

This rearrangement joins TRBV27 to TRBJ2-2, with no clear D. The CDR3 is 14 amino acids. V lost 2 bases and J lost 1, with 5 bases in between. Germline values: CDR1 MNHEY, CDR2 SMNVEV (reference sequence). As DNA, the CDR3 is TGTGCCAGCAGTTTAGGGCAGAACACCGGGGAGCTGTTTTTT. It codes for CASSLGQNTGELFF.

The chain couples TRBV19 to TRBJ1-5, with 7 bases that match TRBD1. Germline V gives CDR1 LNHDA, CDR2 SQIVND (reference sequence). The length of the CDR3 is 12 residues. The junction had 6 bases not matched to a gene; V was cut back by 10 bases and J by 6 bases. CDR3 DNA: TGTGCCACCAGCAGGGGGACTCAGCCCCAGCATTTT. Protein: CATSRGTQPQHF. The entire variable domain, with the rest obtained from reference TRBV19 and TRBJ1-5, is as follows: DGGITQSPKYLFRKEGQNVTLSCEQNLNHDAMYWYRQDPGQGLRLIYYSQIVNDFQKGDIAEGYSVSREKKESFPLTVTSAQKNPTAFYLCATSRGTQPQHFGDGTRLSIL.

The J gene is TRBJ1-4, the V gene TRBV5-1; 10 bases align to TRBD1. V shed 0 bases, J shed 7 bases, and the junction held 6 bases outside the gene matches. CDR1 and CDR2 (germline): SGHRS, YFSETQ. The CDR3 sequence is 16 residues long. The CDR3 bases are TGCGCCAGCAGCTTGGATACCGGGACAGGGGTTGAAAAACTGTTTTTT. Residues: CASSLDTGTGVEKLFF.

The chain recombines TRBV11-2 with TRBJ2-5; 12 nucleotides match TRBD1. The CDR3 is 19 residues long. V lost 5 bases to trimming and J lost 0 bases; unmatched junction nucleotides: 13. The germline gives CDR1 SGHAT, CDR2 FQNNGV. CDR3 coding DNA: TGTGCCAGCAGCCCCACCGGGACAGGGGGCCTCAGTTACCAAGAGACCCAGTACTTC. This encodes CASSPTGTGGLSYQETQYF. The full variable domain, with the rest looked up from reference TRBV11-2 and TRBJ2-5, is EAGVAQSPRYKIIEKRQSVAFWCNPISGHATLYWYQQILGQGPKLLIQFQNNGVVDDSQLPKDRFSAERLKGVDSTLKIQPAKLEDSAVYLCASSPTGTGGLSYQETQYFGPGTRLLVL.

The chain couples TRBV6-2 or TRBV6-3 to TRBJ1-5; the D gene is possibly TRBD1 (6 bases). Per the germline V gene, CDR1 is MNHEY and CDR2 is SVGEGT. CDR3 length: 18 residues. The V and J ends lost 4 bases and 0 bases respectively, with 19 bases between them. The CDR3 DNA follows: TGTGCCAGCAGTTTCCGGGGGGCTGTATTTAATAGCAATCAGCCCCAGCATTTT. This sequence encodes CASSFRGAVFNSNQPQHF.